The entry below describes one T cell receptor (beta chain). V was pared by 3 bases and J by 4 bases, with 10 bases between. This CDR3 spans 14 amino acids. Germline loops: CDR1 LNHDA, CDR2 SQIVND (reference sequence). Libraries were prepared by immunoSEQ multiplex PCR; TCRdb keeps only in-frame clonotypes and omits some of them. The table shows 85,000 to 100,000 clones, with around 72% occurring only once. These data are taken from a study of blood T cell repertoires in COVID-19. The gene calls are TRBV19 and TRBJ2-1; TRBD1 is a possible D gene (6 bases). What was sequenced was peripheral blood. The receptor comes from an older woman in a cohort sampled during active or convalescent COVID-19. CDR3 nucleotides: TGTGCCAGTAGTATTACAGGGAGATACAATGAGCAGTTCTTC. Protein product: CASSITGRYNEQFF. Complete variable domain (other parts from reference TRBV19 and TRBJ2-1): DGGITQSPKYLFRKEGQNVTLSCEQNLNHDAMYWYRQDPGQGLRLIYYSQIVNDFQKGDIAEGYSVSREKKESFPLTVTSAQKNPTAFYLCASSITGRYNEQFFGPGTRLTVL.